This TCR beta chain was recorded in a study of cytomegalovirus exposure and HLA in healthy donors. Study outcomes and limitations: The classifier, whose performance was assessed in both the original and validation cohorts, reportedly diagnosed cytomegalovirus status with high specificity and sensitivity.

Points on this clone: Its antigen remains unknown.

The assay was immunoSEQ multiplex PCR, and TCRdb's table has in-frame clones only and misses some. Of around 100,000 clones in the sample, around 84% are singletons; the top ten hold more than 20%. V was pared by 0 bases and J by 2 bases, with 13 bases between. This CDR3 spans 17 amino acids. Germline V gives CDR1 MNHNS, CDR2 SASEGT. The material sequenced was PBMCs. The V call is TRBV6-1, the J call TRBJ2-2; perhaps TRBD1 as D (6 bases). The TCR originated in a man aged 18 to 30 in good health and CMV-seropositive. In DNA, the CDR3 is TGTGCCAGCAGTGAAGCCTTGACCGGGACAAACACCGGGGAGCTGTTTTTT. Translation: CASSEALTGTNTGELFF.